This TCR beta chain was found in a study of blood T cell repertoires in COVID-19. At the level of the study: Both acute and convalescent COVID-19 samples were obtained from the United States, Italy and Spain. T cells, B-cell-depleted T cells, or PBMCs provided the cDNA or gDNA that served as material.

Trimming removed 4 bases from V and 7 bases from J; junction bases left unmatched: 5. The CDR3 covers 14 residues. Germline V gives CDR1 SGHRS, CDR2 YFSETQ. Per the authors' pipeline: Amplification of reference gene primers provided the estimated nucleated cell counts. Clones were read by immunoSEQ multiplex PCR, and TCRdb kept only the in-frame ones, dropping some. V, J and clone size derive from that table, while D and trimming were established from the DNA sequence. The sample consists of more than 400,000 clones, approximately 85% of them appearing once. The receptor was derived from a human donor in a cohort sampled during active COVID-19. This chain links TRBV5-1 with TRBJ1-6, with 7 bases fitting TRBD1. The specimen was peripheral blood. The CDR3 reads CASSPGTENSPLHF. DNA of the CDR3: TGCGCCAGCAGCCCCGGGACAGAGAATTCACCCCTCCACTTT.